This TCR beta chain was recovered during a study of a mutant IDH1 vaccine in newly diagnosed glioma. Study-wide background: Former treatment meant radiotherapy, temozolomide, or both; the majority had gotten both.

The sample's time point: week 35, safety follow-up. Vaccine doses each comprised 300 ug of mutant IDH1 20-mer peptide, with topical imiquimod. Donors had new WHO grade 3 or 4 IDH1-mutant, ATRX-lost astrocytomas. The table lists this clone with a count of one. Its target is not known. From germline, CDR1 is SQVTM and CDR2 ANQGSEA. The CDR3 contains 14 residues. Between the trimmed V and J ends, which lost 3 bases and 8 bases, there was a span of 14 bases. Method: immunoSEQ multiplex PCR; TCRdb's copy keeps in-frame clones and lacks some. The top ten clones hold 1.5% to 2% of a sample with around 70,000 clones, about 88% of them seen once.

The sequence came from a man between 25 and 39 years old with glioma. The sequences come from PBMCs, collected from a glioma patient whose treatment included an IDH1 peptide vaccine. This chain connects TRBV29-1 to TRBJ2-6; the D call may be TRBD1 or TRBD2 (6 bases each). The CDR3 sequence: CSVESSGGTNVLTF. CDR3 nucleotide sequence: TGCAGCGTTGAGTCATCCGGGGGCACCAACGTCCTGACTTTC. Combining the CDR3 with reference TRBV29-1 and TRBJ2-6 gives the whole variable domain SAVISQKPSRDICQRGTSLTIQCQVDSQVTMMFWYRQQPGQSLTLIATANQGSEATYESGFVIDKFPISRPNLTFSTLTVSNMSPEDSSIYLCSVESSGGTNVLTFGAGSRLTVL.